This T cell receptor (beta chain) was recorded in a study of identical twins. The study's findings and limits: Reduced insertions were recorded for abundant cord blood beta clonotypes, with no such pattern in memory repertoires. Zero-insertion analyses could be partly confounded by invariant MAIT and iNKT cells.

The CDR3 is made up of 17 amino acids. The germline gives CDR1 ENHRY, CDR2 SYGVKD. The germline V and J ends were trimmed by 6 bases and 0 bases, with 18 bases remaining between them. There are a few counts of this clonotype. Its antigen remains unknown. TCRdb reprocessed the 5' RACE reads with MiXCR, giving one entry per CDR3 protein. This sample has around 570,000 distinct CDR3 sequences, with 9.6% found just once. In addition, the sample was reused for a study of yellow fever vaccine responses in identical twins.

The sample comprised PBMCs. The clonotype originates from a young woman in good health. The chain recombines TRBV10-3 with TRBJ2-1, with a possible D match to TRBD2 (6 bases). CDR3 residues: CAISAFGGPSSYNEQFF. The CDR3 region has the DNA TGTGCCATCAGCGCCTTCGGGGGACCTAGCTCCTACAATGAGCAGTTCTTC.